Each of the 2 T cell receptor beta chains below was sequenced from the same sample in a study of cytomegalovirus exposure and HLA in healthy donors. This PCR relied on a set of 60 Vbeta primers and 13 Jbeta primers. Profiled with immunoSEQ multiplex PCR; TCRdb holds only in-frame clones, not every one. The sample has 95,000 to 150,000 clones, 73% seen once. Material for sequencing was PBMCs. The receptors were sampled from a woman between 40 and 55 years old in good health and CMV-seronegative.

The V and J genes are TRBV29-1 and TRBJ2-5, with TRBD2 matching 8 bases. Germline V CDR1 and CDR2: SQVTM, ANQGSEA. This CDR3 contains 14 residues. J gave up 4 bases and V 3 bases, and 7 bases lay outside the gene matches. In nucleotides, the CDR3 is TGCAGCGTTGATACTGCGGGGGGAGGAGAGACCCAGTACTTC. Translated, it gives CSVDTAGGGETQYF.

The chain employs TRBV4-1 and TRBJ1-5; 8 positions match TRBD1. Trimming at V came to 1 base and at J to 4 bases, leaving 6 bases not matched to a gene. The CDR3 is 16 amino acids. Germline CDR1 is MGHRA and CDR2 is YSYEKL. The CDR3 DNA reads as TGCGCCAGCAGCCAAGGACCGGGACAGGAGAATCAGCCCCAGCATTTT. This sequence encodes CASSQGPGQENQPQHF.